Following are 28 T cell receptor beta chains from one sample sequenced in a study of blood T cell repertoires in COVID-19. TCRdb's table, derived via immunoSEQ multiplex PCR, lists solely in-frame clones and lacks some. The sample contains 100,000 to 150,000 clones, approximately 80% of which appear only once. Sequences were obtained from peripheral blood. The receptor source for this set is a man aged 65 to 85 with acute or convalescent COVID-19.

This sequence joins TRBV7-9 and TRBJ2-4, with TRBD1 matching over 7 bases. The V gene end was trimmed by 4 bases and the J gene end by 8 bases; junction bases not matched to a gene: 14. The germline V gene has CDR1 SEHNR and CDR2 FQNEAQ (reference sequence). The CDR3 sequence is 16 residues long. In nucleotides, the CDR3 is TGTGCCAGCAGCTCTCAAAGTGGGACAGCCACACACATTCAGTACTTC. Amino acid sequence: CASSSQSGTATHIQYF.

The chain carries TRBV27 and TRBJ1-2; maybe TRBD1 (5 bases). V lost 6 bases and J lost 0, with 20 bases in between. CDR1 and CDR2 (germline): MNHEY, SMNVEV (reference sequence). This CDR3 contains 17 residues. The CDR3 sequence: CASSPRGGWEANYGYTF. Here the CDR3 DNA reads TGTGCCAGCAGCCCCCGGGGGGGTTGGGAAGCTAACTATGGCTACACCTTC.

The J gene is TRBJ1-1, the V gene TRBV7-8; 7 bases are a match to TRBD1. The V and J ends lost 5 bases and 0 bases, in that order; junction bases with no gene match: 12. CDR1 is SGHVS and CDR2 is FQNEAQ in the germline V gene. The CDR3 runs 17 residues. The CDR3 loop is CASSQNVGQPMNTEAFF. The DNA for the CDR3 is TGTGCCAGCAGCCAAAACGTGGGACAGCCTATGAACACTGAAGCTTTCTTT.

In this sample, this clone turned up a few times. The chain has TRBV18 and TRBJ2-2; D call uncertain. Germline lookup yields CDR1 KGHSH and CDR2 LQKENI. V was clipped by 1 base and J by 0 bases, with 9 bases between them. The CDR3 runs 16 residues. The CDR3 DNA is TGTGCCAGCTCACCACAAGCGCAAGCGAACACCGGGGAGCTGTTTTTT. This translates into CASSPQAQANTGELFF.

This chain joins TRBV11-1 and TRBJ1-1; TRBD1 agrees at 7 bases. J lost 1 base, V lost 4 bases, and 6 bases had no gene match. The CDR3 extends over 15 amino acids. CDR1 SGHAT and CDR2 FQDESV come from the germline V gene (reference sequence). The CDR3 DNA is TGTGCCAGCAGCTCCCGGACAGGCCAGAACACTGAAGCTTTCTTT. Translated: CASSSRTGQNTEAFF.

This clone was counted a single time. The genes are TRBV7-9 and TRBJ2-7; 7 bases map to TRBD2. Germline V gives CDR1 SEHNR, CDR2 FQNEAQ (reference sequence). The V gene end was trimmed by 3 bases and the J gene end by 13 bases; junction bases not matched to a gene: 9. The CDR3 totals 12 residues. CDR3 protein: CASSFDERDTYF. The CDR3 bases are TGTGCCAGCAGCTTTGACGAGCGGGATACTTACTTC.

This chain links TRBV5-1 with TRBJ1-4; 8 nucleotides align to TRBD1. Germline CDR1 reads SGHRS; CDR2 reads YFSETQ. The J segment lost 5 bases and the V segment lost 4 bases, leaving 7 bases of the junction unmatched. This CDR3 is built from 15 residues. CDR3 coding DNA: TGCGCCAGCAGCGATACGCAGGGGGCGAATGAAAAACTGTTTTTT. It yields the protein CASSDTQGANEKLFF.

In nucleotides, the CDR3 is TGTGCCAGCAGCGGAAGCGGGAGGAGTACGGCCGAGCAGTACTTC. This codes for CASSGSGRSTAEQYF. The genes are TRBV6-6 and TRBJ2-7; TRBD2 matches 9 bases. The CDR3 sequence is 15 residues long. CDR1 is MNHNY, CDR2 SVGAGI, per germline (reference sequence). V trimming: 6 bases; J trimming: 6 bases; junction bases outside the gene matches: 12.

The chain uses TRBV9 and TRBJ2-3; TRBD2 aligns across 8 bases. There are 16 residues in the CDR3. V shed 3 bases and J 1 base; nucleotides not matched to a gene: 7. Germline V gene lookup returns CDR1 SGDLS and CDR2 YYNGEE. The CDR3 bases are TGTGCCAGCAGCGCCCGAGCGGGACTAGGCACAGATACGCAGTATTTT. Translating gives CASSARAGLGTDTQYF.

This sequence joins TRBV24-1 and TRBJ2-1; no definite D call. The length of the CDR3 is 15 residues. The germline V and J ends were trimmed by 1 base and 3 bases, with 9 bases remaining between them. The germline CDR1 and CDR2 sequences are KGHDR and SFDVKD. The CDR3 loop reads CATSDFGFLYNEQFF. As DNA, the CDR3 is TGTGCCACCAGTGATTTCGGGTTCCTCTACAATGAGCAGTTCTTC.

This chain uses TRBV18 with TRBJ1-4; D might be TRBD1 (6 bases). V dropped 6 bases and J dropped 8 bases, with 16 bases sitting between them. The CDR3 spans 14 residues. Germline V gene data show CDR1 as KGHSH and CDR2 as LQKENI. The CDR3 DNA reads as TGTGCCAGCTCGTTCGGGACACAAGGCGAAAAACTGTTTTTT. Residues: CASSFGTQGEKLFF.

V and J are TRBV27 and TRBJ1-6, with D maybe TRBD1 (5 bases). In germline, CDR1 is MNHEY, CDR2 SMNVEV (reference sequence). This CDR3 has 15 residues. The V end lost 1 base, the J end lost 4 bases, and 8 bases lay between the germline ends. This chain's CDR3 is CASSLLQVYNSPLHF. CDR3 nucleotide sequence: TGTGCCAGCAGTTTATTACAGGTGTATAATTCACCCCTCCACTTT.

The chain links TRBV6-5 to TRBJ2-7; tentative D call: TRBD1 (5 bases). CDR1 is MNHEY, CDR2 SVGAGI, per germline. V lost 2 bases and J 2 bases, leaving 7 bases between the germline ends. This CDR3 is built from 13 residues. This CDR3 is CASSYQGTYEQYF. The CDR3 coding sequence is TGTGCCAGCAGTTACCAGGGAACCTACGAGCAGTACTTC.

This clone was observed a few times. The rearrangement links TRBV4-3 to TRBJ1-2; the match to TRBD1 covers 7 bases. The CDR3 is 15 residues long. CDR1 and CDR2 from the germline V gene are LGHNA and YSLEER. With V trimmed by 1 base and J by 4 bases, 6 bases remained unmatched. The CDR3 DNA sequence: TGCGCCAGCAGCCAAGGATGGGACAGATTCTATGGCTACACCTTC. This sequence encodes CASSQGWDRFYGYTF.

The rearrangement uses TRBV6-2 or TRBV6-3 and TRBJ2-5, with 16 nucleotides matching TRBD2. CDR3 size: 18 residues. J lost 2 bases, V lost 5 bases, and 8 bases had no gene match. Germline loops: CDR1 MNHEY, CDR2 SVGEGT. CDR3 in DNA: TGTGCCAGCAGTCGCATCCCGGGACTAGCGGGGGGGCAAGAGACCCAGTACTTC. This sequence encodes CASSRIPGLAGGQETQYF.

This clone was counted at least ten times. This rearrangement joins TRBV7-9 to TRBJ2-5; D call uncertain. CDR1 and CDR2 (germline): SEHNR, FQNEAQ (reference sequence). Trimming removed 5 bases at V and 5 bases at J, with 9 bases between. The CDR3 is 12 residues long. The CDR3 spells CASSPDGETQYF. The DNA of the CDR3 is TGTGCCAGCAGCCCAGACGGGGAGACCCAGTACTTC.

As to this clone: Other nucleotide sequences from this sample produce the same CDR3. The genes are TRBV24-1 and TRBJ2-5; 8 nucleotides match TRBD2. From germline, CDR1 is KGHDR and CDR2 SFDVKD. This CDR3 contains 14 residues. Trimming removed 0 bases from V and 4 bases from J; junction bases left unmatched: 0. The CDR3 DNA is TGTGCCACCAGTGATTTGGCGGGAGGAGAGACCCAGTACTTC. Translation gives CATSDLAGGETQYF.

Concerning this clone itself: One end of the junction varies from germline; a read error may be responsible. This chain links TRBV6-5 with TRBJ1-1; D unclear. Germline CDR1 is MNHEY and CDR2 is SVGAGI. This CDR3 is 15 amino acids long. This CDR3 reads CASSYSSSSNTKAFF. CDR3 bases: TGTGCCAGCAGTTACTCGAGTAGTTCGAACACTAAAGCTTTCTTT.

This clone was recorded only once. The chain recombines TRBV27 with TRBJ1-5, with 7 bases aligning to TRBD1. Trimming removed 8 bases from V and 3 bases from J; junction bases left unmatched: 4. CDR3 length: 13 amino acids. CDR1 MNHEY and CDR2 SMNVEV come from the germline V gene (reference sequence). This CDR3 reads CASRTGDNQPQHF. CDR3 nucleotide sequence: TGTGCCAGCCGGACAGGAGACAATCAGCCCCAGCATTTT.

In its sample, this clone was seen once. This chain links TRBV2 with TRBJ1-2; D may be TRBD1 (5 bases). The germline gives CDR1 SNHLY, CDR2 FYNNEI. This CDR3 spans 12 amino acids. Trimming removed 2 bases at V and 6 bases at J, with 7 bases between. CDR3 protein: CASSEQGDGYTF. The CDR3 DNA reads as TGTGCCAGCAGTGAACAGGGTGATGGCTACACCTTC.

The gene calls are TRBV25-1 and TRBJ1-1, with 7 positions matching TRBD1. The CDR3 spans 15 residues. CDR1 and CDR2 (germline): MGHDK, SYGVNS. Trimming removed 3 bases from V and 1 base from J; junction bases left unmatched: 5. DNA for the CDR3: TGTGCCAGCAGTGACCCCGGGACAGAGAACACTGAAGCTTTCTTT. It codes for CASSDPGTENTEAFF.

The rearrangement uses TRBV9 and TRBJ2-3; TRBD2 agrees at 8 bases. From germline, CDR1 is SGDLS and CDR2 YYNGEE. V trimming: 2 bases; J trimming: 3 bases; junction bases outside the gene matches: 5. The CDR3 runs 15 residues. The CDR3 nucleotides read TGTGCCAGCAGCGTGCCGGGAGGGCCTACAGATACGCAGTATTTT. Translation: CASSVPGGPTDTQYF.

The chain links TRBV5-6 to TRBJ2-3, with 9 positions matching TRBD2. The CDR3 totals 17 residues. Germline V gives CDR1 SGHDT, CDR2 YYEEEE. Unmatched junction bases numbered 11, after V lost 1 base and J lost 5 bases. The CDR3, as DNA: TGTGCCAGCAGCTTGATGACTAGCGGAATTAGTGGAGATACGCAGTATTTT. This gives the protein CASSLMTSGISGDTQYF.

The chain joins TRBV6-5 to TRBJ2-7; TRBD2 agrees at 8 bases. The V segment lost 6 bases and the J segment 6 bases; nucleotides outside the gene matches: 13. CDR1 and CDR2 (germline): MNHEY, SVGAGI. The CDR3 length is 15 residues. This CDR3 is CASRPGRETAPEQYF. For the CDR3, the DNA is TGTGCCAGCAGGCCCGGGAGGGAAACAGCACCCGAGCAGTACTTC.

The rearrangement links TRBV5-4 to TRBJ2-7; D unclear. V was shortened by 0 bases and J by 2 bases, with 6 bases between the two germline ends. This CDR3 comprises 13 residues. Looked up from germline, CDR1 is SGHNT and CDR2 is YYREEE (reference sequence). The DNA for the CDR3 is TGTGCCAGCAGCTTGGACAGAGCCTACGAGCAGTACTTC. It specifies CASSLDRAYEQYF. Filled out from reference TRBV5-4 and TRBJ2-7, the complete variable domain reads ETGVTQSPTHLIKTRGQQVTLRCSSQSGHNTVSWYQQALGQGPQFIFQYYREEENGRGNFPPRFSGLQFPNYSSELNVNALELDDSALYLCASSLDRAYEQYFGPGTRLTVT.

CDR3 amino acids: CASSPVGLAGDTQYF. Written as DNA, the CDR3 is TGTGCCAGCAGCCCAGTGGGACTAGCGGGGGATACGCAGTATTTT. V is TRBV5-4 and J is TRBJ2-3; 13 bases agree with TRBD2. Germline V gene sequence: CDR1 SGHNT, CDR2 YYREEE (reference sequence). The CDR3 runs 15 residues. V was pared by 4 bases and J by 6 bases, with 5 bases of the junction left unmatched. Using reference TRBV5-4 and TRBJ2-3 for the parts outside the CDR3, the full variable domain is ETGVTQSPTHLIKTRGQQVTLRCSSQSGHNTVSWYQQALGQGPQFIFQYYREEENGRGNFPPRFSGLQFPNYSSELNVNALELDDSALYLCASSPVGLAGDTQYFGPGTRLTVL.

Worth noting for this clone: Other DNA sequences within the sample encode an identical CDR3. The chain uses TRBV3-1 (or the pseudogene TRBV3-2) and TRBJ1-6, with D unresolved. This CDR3 has 12 amino acids. Germline V gives CDR1 LGHDT, CDR2 YNNKEL (reference sequence). V was trimmed by 3 bases and J by 10 bases, leaving 7 bases between them. Here the CDR3 DNA reads TGTGCCAGCAGCCAGGTGAGCTCACCCCTCCACTTT. Its protein product is CASSQVSSPLHF.

This clone has a handful of counts. The chain joins TRBV5-1 to TRBJ2-2; 8 bases map to TRBD1. The CDR3 length is 16 residues. Trimming removed 2 bases from V and 4 bases from J; junction bases left unmatched: 7. Per germline, CDR1 SGHRS and CDR2 YFSETQ. CDR3 sequence (DNA): TGCGCCAGCAGCTTTTCCGGGACAGGATCCACCGGGGAGCTGTTTTTT. It encodes CASSFSGTGSTGELFF.